This T cell receptor (beta chain) was captured in a study of glioma-infiltrating T cells. Whole-study findings and limits: Only very few CDR3 sequences appeared in both tissue and blood. Gliomas, especially low-grade, showed above-expected tissue-blood divergence; non-neoplastic patients showed below.

This clonotype came up many times. Its antigen is not known. Amplification of TCR alpha and beta CDR3 regions from RNA used iRepertoire nested multiplex PCR. MiXCR, run by TCRdb on the multiplex PCR reads, gives a single entry per CDR3 protein. The table has about 190,000 distinct CDR3 sequences, approximately 30% seen once. The trim removed 5 bases at V and 0 bases at J, leaving 8 bases unmatched. The CDR3 runs 15 residues. Germline-derived CDR1 and CDR2 are DFQATT and SNEGSKA (reference sequence). The V and J genes are TRBV20-1 and TRBJ2-3; 7 nucleotides line up with TRBD1. Sequenced material: glioma tissue, nonneoplastic brain tissue, or PBMCs (not recorded which). The sequence was obtained from a human donor with low-grade glioma or glioblastoma, undergoing nonglioma brain surgery, or in good health (not recorded which). The CDR3: CSAGDGTVSTDTQYF. As DNA, the CDR3 is TGCAGTGCTGGTGATGGGACAGTTAGCACAGATACGCAGTATTTT.